The subject of this entry is one TCR beta chain. What it recognizes is unknown. The PCR ran on 60 Vbeta and 13 Jbeta primers. The table came from immunoSEQ multiplex PCR; TCRdb's copy has only in-frame clones and leaves some out. Of about 130,000 clones listed, about 74% are singletons. The entry originates in a study of cytomegalovirus exposure and HLA in healthy donors. Study findings and constraints: Sequencing likely produced, as an artifact, a cluster of highly shared sequence variants.

The V segment lost 6 bases and the J segment 5 bases; nucleotides outside the gene matches: 9. Germline CDR1 reads SGHRS; CDR2 reads YFSETQ. The CDR3 contains 15 residues. The chain carries TRBV5-1 and TRBJ2-5; 11 positions match TRBD1. This TCR derives from a man aged 18 to 29 in good health and CMV-seropositive. The sequencing sample was made of PBMCs. This CDR3 reads CASTPTGTGGETQYF. The CDR3 region has the DNA TGCGCCAGCACCCCAACCGGGACAGGGGGGGAGACCCAGTACTTC.